This T cell receptor beta chain was observed in a study of T cell responses to AZD1222 COVID-19 vaccine. V lost 6 bases, J lost 3 bases, and 8 bases lay in between. The length of the CDR3 is 12 residues. Profiled with immunoSEQ multiplex PCR; TCRdb holds only in-frame clones, not every one. The top ten hold around 3.6% of the sample, which has 110,000 to 150,000 clones, roughly nine tenths seen once. The sequenced sample was peripheral blood, obtained on day 0 of AZD1222 vaccination. The chain uses TRBV12-3 or TRBV12-4 and TRBJ1-2; possibly TRBD1 for D (5 bases). The origin of this receptor is an adult in good health. Here the CDR3 reads CASSQTDYGYTF. DNA for the CDR3: TGTGCCAGCAGCCAGACAGACTATGGCTACACCTTC.